The present entry profiles one T cell receptor beta chain with its context. Its antigen is undetermined. An equimolar mix of two oligonucleotides served as the beta constant-region primer for TRBC1 and TRBC2. TCRdb reanalysed the UMI-ligation and nested PCR reads using MiXCR and keeps one entry per CDR3 protein. The sample lists under 150,000 distinct CDR3 sequences, approximately 15% occurring once. The record originates from a study of naive and memory T cell subsets. Study-level points and caveats: In naive cells, over 95% of TCR sequences were seen only once.

Sequenced input: naive CD4+ T cells from blood. The source of this sequence is a human donor in good health.

For the CDR3, the DNA is TGTGCCAGCAGCCGAGGCACACAGGGTGCCTATGGCTACACCTTC. Amino acid sequence: CASSRGTQGAYGYTF. J is TRBJ1-2 and V is TRBV3-1, with D perhaps TRBD1 (6 bases). The germline gives CDR1 LGHDT, CDR2 YNNKEL (reference sequence). This CDR3 contains 15 residues. V lost 4 bases and J 4 bases, leaving 16 bases between the germline ends.